This paragraph reports one T cell receptor beta chain. Its antigen is not identified. V was pared by 5 bases and J by 6 bases, with 8 bases between. Germline CDR1 is MDHEN and CDR2 is SYDVKM. This CDR3 comprises 11 residues. All of the isolated RNA was reverse transcribed, so expressed TCRB transcripts were sequenced. TCRdb's table, derived via immunoSEQ multiplex PCR, lists solely in-frame clones and lacks some. Of about 620,000 clones listed, about 14% were seen once; the top ten hold more than 0.08%. A sort by CD45RO/CCR7/CD25/CD127/CD95/CD27 yielded CD4+ naive, central memory, regulatory and stem cell-like memory cells. This entry is derived from a study of beta chain features in type 1 diabetes. General observations from the study: Moderate but significant shortening of TCRB CDR3s was recorded in all four CD4+ subsets from Type 1 diabetes patients. It was possible that PCR favored shorter templates, equally so in patients and controls. The VDJ junctions of type 1 diabetes patients carried fewer insertions and more deletions.

Sequenced sample: naive CD4+ T cells from blood. This receptor was identified in a man aged 18 to 29 in good health. The chain employs TRBV28 and TRBJ2-7; D remains unclear. The CDR3 nucleotides are TGTGCCAGCAGTACCCCCCCCGAGCAGTACTTC. Translated, it gives CASSTPPEQYF.